A single count supports the clone carrying this TCR beta chain. Antigen unknown. These data belong to a study of shared clonotypes between healthy human individuals. Cells designated naive CD8 were CD45RO-negative and were positively selected for CCR7, with terminally differentiated effector memory CD45RA+ cells excluded. General study results and limits: Limitation of the genetic and exposure-history diversity represented came from the few donors.

With V trimmed by 3 bases and J by 0 bases, 0 bases remained unmatched. The CDR3 covers 15 residues. The germline gives CDR1 SGHVS, CDR2 FNYEAQ. Profiling relied on immunoSEQ multiplex PCR, and the TCRdb table lists in-frame clones only, not all of them. The sample has approximately 1.9 million clones, 90% to 95% seen once. Material: naive CD8+ T cells from PBMCs. V usage is TRBV7-6 and J usage is TRBJ2-3, with TRBD2 matching over 10 bases. This TCR came from a man between 18 and 35 years old in good health. Some clones in this sample may be carry-over from other donors' samples. This chain's CDR3 is CASSFSGGSTDTQYF. CDR3 DNA: TGTGCCAGCAGCTTTAGCGGGGGGAGCACAGATACGCAGTATTTT.